The T cell receptor beta chain under discussion was sequenced for a study of blood T cell repertoires in COVID-19. Study-level background: Collection of acute and convalescent COVID-19 samples took place in the United States, Italy and Spain. T cells, B-cell-depleted T cells, or PBMCs supplied cDNA or gDNA.

The table lists this clone with a count of one. In the original processing: From reference gene primer amplification, estimates of nucleated cell counts were derived. Sequencing was performed with immunoSEQ multiplex PCR; in TCRdb, only in-frame clones are kept and a portion is missing. The D gene and trimming were derived from the DNA, and the V and J assignments and clone size from that table. The table records a few hundred thousand clones, 70% to 90% of them present only once. The material sequenced was peripheral blood. The TCR sequence derives from a man aged 50 or older who had recovered from COVID-19.

The CDR3 bases are TGTGCCAGTAGTATGAAATTCCTGGGACAGAACACTGAAGCTTTCTTT. It specifies CASSMKFLGQNTEAFF. The chain recombines TRBV19 with TRBJ1-1, with D possibly being TRBD1 (6 bases). Germline V gene lookup returns CDR1 LNHDA and CDR2 SQIVND (reference sequence). V dropped 3 bases and J dropped 1 base, with 15 bases sitting between them. The CDR3 is 16 residues long.